What follows describes a single TCR beta chain. The data belong to a study of blood T cell repertoires in COVID-19. Overall study: The origin of the acute and convalescent COVID-19 samples was the United States, Italy and Spain. PBMCs, B-cell-depleted T cells, or T cells provided the cDNA or gDNA that made up the material.

The age range of participants was 18 to 89 years, with residence in fewer than 25 US areas. The J segment lost 2 bases and the V segment lost 6 bases, leaving 3 bases of the junction unmatched. Germline assignment: CDR1 SNHLY and CDR2 FYNNEI. The CDR3 totals 15 residues. Per the original data handling: It was from reference gene primer amplification that nucleated cell counts were estimated. The table came from immunoSEQ multiplex PCR; TCRdb's copy has only in-frame clones and leaves some out. V and J calls and clone size are given by that table; D and trimming were obtained from the DNA. Among fewer than 200,000 clones, around 85% were seen once, and the ten largest hold about 5.8%.

The receptor comes from a woman aged 40 to 50 with acute COVID-19. The chain combines TRBV2 with TRBJ2-3; TRBD2 matches at 12 bases. The sequencing sample was made of PBMCs or T cells enriched from blood (not recorded which). This chain's CDR3 is CASRTSGRTTDTQYF. CDR3 nucleotide sequence: TGTGCCAGCAGGACTAGCGGGAGAACCACAGATACGCAGTATTTT.